The clone carrying this T cell receptor (beta chain) occurred many times. Its antigen is unidentified. The germline V gene has CDR1 DFQATT and CDR2 SNEGSKA (reference sequence). V lost 1 base, J lost 2 bases, and 12 bases lay in between. The CDR3 extends over 15 amino acids. MiXCR, run by TCRdb on the 5' RACE reads, gives a single entry per CDR3 protein. The profile shows about 30,000 distinct CDR3 sequences, around 12% of them singletons. These data come from a study of neurological immune-mediated disorders. General study points: No CDR3 amino acid sequences were shared by expanded clones across subjects, suggesting private repertoires in all groups.

Sequencing used PBMCs. This receptor was obtained from a man aged 60-69 years in good health. The chain joins TRBV20-1 to TRBJ2-4, with D maybe TRBD2 (6 bases). In DNA, the CDR3 is TGCAGTGCTAGAGCGGGAGATCTTTCCAAAAACATTCAGTACTTC. Translation gives CSARAGDLSKNIQYF.